A selection of T cell receptor beta chains follows, all from one sample in a study of blood T cell repertoires in COVID-19. The repertoire was sequenced with immunoSEQ multiplex PCR; TCRdb's copy has only in-frame clones and lacks some. The sample contains about 240,000 clones, 82% of which appear only once. The sequenced material came from peripheral blood. These TCRs come from a woman aged 18-30 years with acute or convalescent COVID-19. Each CDR3 is given with its conserved first and last residue. The order of the fields is V gene, clone size, D gene, J gene, CDR3 DNA, CDR3 protein. A D gene is named only where the DNA matches it firmly. Size values are once, few and many counts, or a class for expanded clones, and some rows have none.

>TRBV2|medium-sized|TRBD1|TRBJ2-7
TGTGCCAGCAGGGGACAGGGCGCCCACGAGCAGTACTTC
CASRGQGAHEQYF
>TRBV3-1/TRBV3-2|NA|NA|TRBJ2-5
TGTGCCAGCAGCCGAGGGCAACGTGGCGGAGTTCAAGAGACCCAGTACTTC
CASSRGQRGGVQETQYF
>TRBV5-1|few|TRBD2|TRBJ2-2
TGCGCCAGCAGCTTGGCGGCGGGAGGGCCGAACGGGGAGCTGTTTTTT
CASSLAAGGPNGELFF
>TRBV28|NA|NA|TRBJ2-7
TGTGCCAGCCCTTTATGTTTCTACCTATACTCCTACGAGCAGTACTTC
CASPLCFYLYSYEQYF
>TRBV16|few|NA|TRBJ1-6
TGTGCCAGCAGCCAATATGGCAGCTCCTATAATTCACCCCTCCACTTT
CASSQYGSSYNSPLHF
>TRBV5-8|NA|TRBD1|TRBJ2-3
TGTGCCAGCAGCCGACGGGACAGGGGAGTCAATACGCAGTATTTT
CASSRRDRGVNTQYF
>TRBV7-2|NA|NA|TRBJ1-6
TGTGCCAGCAGCTTAGATTCCCCGGTCTATAATTCACCCCTCCACTTT
CASSLDSPVYNSPLHF
>TRBV11-2|NA|TRBD2|TRBJ2-1
TGTGCCAGCAGCATCCCAGCGGGAGGCCCCTACAATGAGCAGTTCTTC
CASSIPAGGPYNEQFF
>TRBV7-3|NA|TRBD2|TRBJ2-1
TGTGCCAGCAGCCCTATAGCGGGAGGTTCCTACAATGAGCAGTTCTTC
CASSPIAGGSYNEQFF
>TRBV7-2|few|TRBD2|TRBJ2-4
TGTGCCAGCAGCTTTGGGGGTGGCGGGAGGGCCAAAAACATTCAGTACTTC
CASSFGGGGRAKNIQYF
>TRBV4-2|few|NA|TRBJ2-1
TGTGCCAGCAGCCGCAAAGCGGATAGCTCCTACAATGAGCAGTTCTTC
CASSRKADSSYNEQFF
>TRBV12-5|NA|TRBD1|TRBJ1-5
TGTGCTAGTGGTTTAGGGACAGCCGGCAATCAGCCCCAGCATTTT
CASGLGTAGNQPQHF
>TRBV28|once|TRBD1|TRBJ2-7
TGTGCCAGCAGTGTGACAGGGGGCCTCAACGAGCAGTACTTC
CASSVTGGLNEQYF
>TRBV5-1|NA|TRBD1|TRBJ2-3
TGCGCCAGCAGCTTGGACCCGGGACAGGGTTCAGATACGCAGTATTTT
CASSLDPGQGSDTQYF
>TRBV18|few|NA|TRBJ2-5
TGTGCCAGCTCACCAGGGAGGACGGAGACCCAGTACTTC
CASSPGRTETQYF
>TRBV7-2|few|NA|TRBJ1-5
TGTGCCAGCAGCCCCCAGACAGGTTTCAGCAATCAGCCCCAGCATTTT
CASSPQTGFSNQPQHF
>TRBV5-1|NA|NA|TRBJ2-7
TGCGCCAGCAGCCTTGACGGCGGGGCGGGCGAGCAGTACTTC
CASSLDGGAGEQYF
>TRBV6-6|NA|TRBD2|TRBJ2-1
TGTGCGCCCGGGACTAATTTTAGCAATGAGCAGTTCTTC
CAPGTNFSNEQFF
>TRBV4-1|NA|TRBD1|TRBJ1-2
TGCGCCAGCAGCCAAGATTTGCCCCAGGGGGTTAATGGCTACACCTTC
CASSQDLPQGVNGYTF
>TRBV4-3|NA|NA|TRBJ2-7
TGCGCCAGCAGCCAAGACAGGAAGCTTGCCTACGAGCAGTACTTC
CASSQDRKLAYEQYF
>TRBV4-1|once|TRBD2|TRBJ2-7
TGCGCCAGCAGCCACGTAACTGGGACTAGCCGTAGCTCCTACGAGCAGTACTTC
CASSHVTGTSRSSYEQYF
>TRBV7-4|NA|TRBD2|TRBJ2-7
TGTGCCAGCCCGACTCTTCGGGGGGTCGAGCAGTACTTC
CASPTLRGVEQYF
>TRBV4-1|few|NA|TRBJ1-2
TGCGCCAGCAGCCAAGATGGGGGGGGAGGCTACACCTTC
CASSQDGGGGYTF
>TRBV2|NA|TRBD1|TRBJ1-2
TGTGCCAGCAGTGTCGACAGGGAGGCTGGCTACACCTTC
CASSVDREAGYTF
>TRBV5-5|NA|NA|TRBJ2-7
TGTGCCAGCAGCTTGTCCCTAGGCTCCTACGAGCAGTACTTC
CASSLSLGSYEQYF
>TRBV12-5|NA|TRBD1|TRBJ2-7
TGTGCTAGTGGTTTGGTATTAGGGACAGGCGCCTACGAGCAGTACTTC
CASGLVLGTGAYEQYF
>TRBV14|NA|NA|TRBJ2-2
TGTGCCAGCAGCCCTCCGGGGTCGGGTCACACCGGGGAGCTGTTTTTT
CASSPPGSGHTGELFF
>TRBV6-6|NA|TRBD1|TRBJ1-6
TGTGCCAGCAGTTACCGACAGGGCGTTAATTCACCCCTCCACTTT
CASSYRQGVNSPLHF
>TRBV7-8|NA|TRBD1|TRBJ2-5
TGTGCCAGCAGCTTAGGAGACAGGGGCCAAGAGACCCAGTACTTC
CASSLGDRGQETQYF
>TRBV27|NA|NA|TRBJ1-2
TGTGCCAGCAGTTTCTTTGCCCGCAGTGACTATGGCTACACCTTC
CASSFFARSDYGYTF
>TRBV6-5|NA|NA|TRBJ1-3
TGTGCCAGCAGTAGACAAAGCTCTGGAAACACCATATATTTT
CASSRQSSGNTIYF
>TRBV28|NA|NA|TRBJ2-7
TGTGCCAGCAGGTTCGGGGAATACGAGGTGCAGTACTTC
CASRFGEYEVQYF
>TRBV18|NA|TRBD2|TRBJ2-1
TGTGCCAGCCGTGAGACCGGGGGGACCTACAATGAGCAGTTCTTC
CASRETGGTYNEQFF
>TRBV6-1|NA|NA|TRBJ1-5
TGTGCCAGCAGTGAAGGGCGTACTCGGGGTCAGCCCCAGCATTTT
CASSEGRTRGQPQHF
>TRBV6-2/TRBV6-3|once|TRBD2|TRBJ2-2
TGTGCCAGCAGTCCACCTAGCGGGAGCATCACCGGGGAGCTGTTTTTT
CASSPPSGSITGELFF
>TRBV7-9|NA|NA|TRBJ1-1
TGTGCCAGCAGCTTAGTGCCCCCGGGGACTGAAGCTTTCTTT
CASSLVPPGTEAFF
>TRBV28|NA|NA|TRBJ2-7
TGTGCCACCCTGGGGGGTTACGAGCAGTACTTC
CATLGGYEQYF
>TRBV3-1/TRBV3-2|NA|TRBD1|TRBJ1-2
TGTGCCAGCAGCCACCCGGACAGGGACCATGGCTACACCTTC
CASSHPDRDHGYTF
>TRBV20-1|few|NA|TRBJ1-2
TGCAGTGCTCGCAGGGGCGCGGGCTACACCTTC
CSARRGAGYTF
>TRBV7-2|NA|NA|TRBJ1-2
TGTGCCAGCAGCTTAGCGGCGGATAACTATGGCTACACCTTC
CASSLAADNYGYTF
>TRBV27|NA|TRBD1|TRBJ1-2
TGTGCCAGCAAGGGACAGGACTATGGCTACACCTTC
CASKGQDYGYTF
>TRBV5-1|NA|NA|TRBJ2-7
TGCGCCAGCAGCGGGGGCCCCGGCGCGGGAGTGCCCTACGAGCAGTACTTC
CASSGGPGAGVPYEQYF
>TRBV4-3|NA|NA|TRBJ1-1
TGCGCCAGCAGCCAAGATTTTTACGGGTTGAACACTGAAGCTTTCTTT
CASSQDFYGLNTEAFF
>TRBV11-3|NA|TRBD1|TRBJ1-1
TGTGCCAGCAGCTTCCGGGACAGGGATGAAGCTTTCTTT
CASSFRDRDEAFF
>TRBV18|NA|TRBD2|TRBJ2-5
TGTGCCAGCTCACAAGCGGGAGGGCCTCAGACCCAGTACTTC
CASSQAGGPQTQYF
>TRBV19|NA|NA|TRBJ1-2
TGTGCCAGTAGTATGGCGCTCTTTAGCGATGGCTACACCTTC
CASSMALFSDGYTF
>TRBV12-3/TRBV12-4|NA|NA|TRBJ1-2
TGTGCCAGCAGCCGGACCGGAGCGGGAGGCTACACCTTC
CASSRTGAGGYTF
>TRBV19|NA|NA|TRBJ2-7
TGTGCCAGTAGTATGATGGAGGGGCGTAACGAGCAGTACTTC
CASSMMEGRNEQYF
>TRBV29-1|NA|NA|TRBJ2-5
TGCAGCGTCACGCTAAACAGGGTTGAGACCCAGTACTTC
CSVTLNRVETQYF
>TRBV5-1|NA|TRBD2|TRBJ2-1
TGCGCCAGCAGCGTAACTGCTAGCGGGGGAAATGAGCAGTTCTTC
CASSVTASGGNEQFF
>TRBV18|NA|NA|TRBJ2-1
TGTGCCAGCTCACCACTCTGGTCGGGAGAAGGGAATGAGCAGTTCTTC
CASSPLWSGEGNEQFF
>TRBV11-3|NA|TRBD2|TRBJ2-2
TGTGCCAGCAGCTTAAGTGGGAGGGCCGGGGAGCTGTTTTTT
CASSLSGRAGELFF